The following is a T cell receptor (beta chain) sequence with its context. What it binds is unknown. This CDR3 comprises 14 residues. Germline CDR1 is MNHEY and CDR2 is SMNVEV (reference sequence). V was cut by 5 bases and J by 10 bases, with 17 bases left in between. With constant-segment primers, 5'RACE yielded cDNA libraries of TCR alpha and TCR beta that carried sample barcodes and UMIs. TCRdb itself ran the 5' RACE reads through MiXCR, one entry per CDR3 protein. In the table there are 130,000 to 150,000 distinct CDR3 sequences, about a fifth of which are singletons. The data were obtained in a study of T-cell memory formation after mild COVID-19. Study-level information: TCR clusters showed largely donor specificity.

Findings and caveats of the study: Contracting CD4+ clones lay largely in CM and EM, with CD8+ ones residing in EMRA. Later expanders leaned toward CD4+, whereas clones contracting from day 15 to 85 were balanced CD4/CD8.

The TCR comes from an adult woman who had mild COVID-19 (a few samples of this study predate the infection). Cell type and time point are not known. The specimen sequenced was PBMCs or a T cell subset sorted from them (not recorded which). The V and J genes are TRBV27 and TRBJ1-4; tentatively, D is TRBD1 (5 bases). The CDR3 sequence is CASSPSGIQAKLFF. As DNA, the CDR3 is TGTGCCAGCAGTCCCTCAGGGATTCAGGCAAAACTGTTTTTT.